This entry features one T cell receptor (beta chain) sequence. Unfractionated whole blood was the source of the extracted total RNA. This sample stems from a study of human T cells and chemical hapten exposure. Unique molecular identifiers were attached to individual cDNA molecules within the library. In the source study's methods: From about 22,000 to 700,000 TCRs were found per sample, with a median of approximately 96,000. One entry per CDR3 protein, called by TCRdb with MiXCR from the reads. Clone size and V and J calls follow TCRdb, not the original study. In the table there are 100,000 to 150,000 distinct CDR3 sequences, roughly 8.5% of which are singletons. This CDR3 is built from 15 residues. J lost 8 bases, V lost 3 bases, and 4 bases had no gene match. CDR1 SEHNR and CDR2 FQNEAQ come from the germline V gene (reference sequence).

Sequencing input: whole blood. The origin of this receptor is a human donor in good health. Some clones in this sample may be carry-over from other donors' samples. The chain recombines TRBV7-9 with TRBJ2-1; 13 bases align to TRBD2. CDR3 sequence reads: CASSFHGLAGDEQFF. For the CDR3, the DNA is TGTGCCAGCAGCTTCCACGGACTAGCGGGAGATGAGCAGTTCTTC.